Listed here are 14 T cell receptor beta chains from one sample, sequenced in a study of regulatory T cells in long-lasting Graves disease. According to the study, TCR beta libraries were built with iRepertoire HTBI primers and CDR3-region Arm-PCR. TCRdb redid the calling of the multiplex PCR reads with MiXCR, one entry per CDR3 protein. The sample contains over 650,000 distinct CDR3 sequences, 30% of which appear only once. Stated time point: persistent/refractory GD, antithyroid drugs over 5 years with positive TRAb. PBMC-extracted RNA yielded the TCR library. Source: peripheral blood mononuclear cells (PBMCs), taken when the disease was refractory, from a patient treated with antithyroid drugs. Source of these receptors: a female donor with Graves disease.

Concerning this clonotype itself: A much larger clone differs by one base, so this may be a read error. The V call is TRBV11-2, the J call TRBJ2-7; the D gene is possibly TRBD1 (6 bases). Germline CDR1 is SGHAT and CDR2 is FQNNGV. This CDR3 region has 16 residues. The CDR3 DNA reads as TGTGCCAGCAGCTTCGGCCGGGACACCAACTCCTACAAGCAGTACTTC. Its protein is CASSFGRDTNSYKQYF.

Concerning this clonotype itself: At one end the junction does not follow the germline gene, possibly because of a read error. The chain combines TRBV6-1 with TRBJ1-1; D ambiguous. Germline V gene data show CDR1 as MNHNS and CDR2 as SASEGT. The CDR3 has 13 residues. The CDR3 sequence is CTSSDTLGTEAFF. The DNA for the CDR3 is TGTACCAGCAGTGACACACTGGGCACTGAAGCTTTCTTT.

This chain uses TRBV28 with TRBJ1-1; 10 bases are shared with TRBD1. CDR1 and CDR2 from the germline V gene are MDHEN and SYDVKM. This CDR3 spans 15 amino acids. The ends lost 6 bases at V and 6 bases at J; junction bases unmatched: 10. For the CDR3, the DNA is TGTGCCAGCAGCAGCGACAGGGGGCGTATGGCTGAAGCTTTCTTT. Translation: CASSSDRGRMAEAFF.

This clonotype was observed at least ten times. The J gene is TRBJ2-5, the V gene TRBV11-3; TRBD1 is a possible D gene (7 bases). CDR1 and CDR2 (germline): SGHNT, YENEEA. There are 13 residues in the CDR3. V gave up 5 bases and J gave up 3 bases, with 10 bases separating them. CDR3 in amino acids: CASSLRGEETQYF. The CDR3 DNA sequence: TGTGCCAGCAGCCTCAGGGGGGAAGAGACCCAGTACTTC.

The V and J genes are TRBV5-1 and TRBJ2-7; no definite D call. The CDR3 has 14 amino acids. The germline V and J ends were trimmed by 7 bases and 0 bases, with 14 bases remaining between them. CDR1 is SGHRS, CDR2 YFSETQ, per germline. CDR3 amino acids: CASRAVLSSYEQYF. The CDR3, as DNA: TGCGCCAGCCGCGCGGTGTTAAGCTCCTACGAGCAGTACTTC.

This clonotype was recorded a few times. The chain carries TRBV30 and TRBJ1-1; 7 bases agree with TRBD1. This CDR3 spans 13 amino acids. V trimming: 2 bases; J trimming: 5 bases; junction bases outside the gene matches: 5. The germline CDR1 and CDR2 sequences are GTSNPN and SVGIG (reference sequence). CDR3 DNA sequence: TGTGCCTGGAGTCACAGGGGTCGGACTGAAGCTTTCTTT. Protein product: CAWSHRGRTEAFF.

This clonotype showed up just a few times. The V call is TRBV29-1, the J call TRBJ2-5; TRBD1 matches at 8 bases. CDR1 is SQVTM and CDR2 is ANQGSEA in the germline V gene. This CDR3 is built from 14 residues. The J segment lost 4 bases and the V segment lost 3 bases, leaving 7 bases of the junction unmatched. The CDR3 nucleotides are TGCAGCGTTGAGGGGCAGACAGGGGCAGAGACCCAGTACTTC. Protein: CSVEGQTGAETQYF.

This chain connects TRBV28 to TRBJ2-7; tentatively, D is TRBD2 (5 bases). CDR1 is MDHEN, CDR2 SYDVKM, per germline. This CDR3 spans 12 amino acids. Trimming pared 2 bases from V and 5 bases from J, leaving 7 bases between. The chain's CDR3 is CASSLRGHEQYF. CDR3 DNA: TGTGCCAGCAGTTTACGGGGTCACGAGCAGTACTTC. Together with reference TRBV28 and TRBJ2-7, the CDR3 gives the full variable domain: DVKVTQSSRYLVKRTGEKVFLECVQDMDHENMFWYRQDPGLGLRLIYFSYDVKMKEKGDIPEGYSVSREKKERFSLILESASTNQTSMYLCASSLRGHEQYFGPGTRLTVT.

With respect to this clonotype: Its ends do not fully match the called genes, so a read error is possible. The chain joins TRBV28 to TRBJ1-1; no reliable D call. This CDR3 region has 14 residues. Germline CDR1 is MDHEN and CDR2 is SYDVKM. The CDR3 coding sequence is TGTGCCAGCAGTTACGGGGAGCCGAACACTGTAGCTTTCTTT. It codes for CASSYGEPNTVAFF.

This clonotype occurred once. The chain carries TRBV7-9 and TRBJ2-7; 8 bases are a match to TRBD2. Trimming at V came to 1 base and at J to 7 bases, leaving 9 bases not matched to a gene. Germline CDR1 is SEHNR and CDR2 is FQNEAQ (reference sequence). This CDR3 is built from 15 residues. The chain's CDR3 is CASSLVGSGMDEQYF. DNA of the CDR3: TGTGCCAGCAGCTTAGTGGGTAGCGGGATGGATGAGCAGTACTTC.

The chain links TRBV28 to TRBJ1-1; D gene unclear. The CDR3 totals 12 residues. Trimming took off 10 bases at V and 1 base at J, with 10 bases between the two ends. Germline V gene lookup returns CDR1 MDHEN and CDR2 SYDVKM. The CDR3 loop reads CATTEPNTEAFF. DNA of the CDR3: TGTGCCACCACGGAGCCGAACACTGAAGCTTTCTTT.

This clonotype was found a few times. The DNA of the CDR3 is TGTGCCAGCAGTGAAAGCCTTTACTACGGGGCAACTAATGAAAAACTGTTTTTT. Its protein is CASSESLYYGATNEKLFF. The V gene is TRBV6-1, the J gene TRBJ1-4; D unclear. The CDR3 runs 18 residues. Trimming stripped 2 bases from V and 0 bases from J, with 16 bases between. CDR1 is MNHNS, CDR2 SASEGT, per germline.

Points on this clonotype: A much larger clone differs by one base, so this may be a read error. This likely comes from a read error, as the CDR3 has no conserved phenylalanine or tryptophan at its end. The J gene is TRBJ1-1, the V gene TRBV24-1, with TRBD1 as a possible D gene (6 bases). Trimming pared 8 bases from V and 4 bases from J, leaving 13 bases between. Germline-derived CDR1 and CDR2 are KGHDR and SFDVKD. CDR3 size: 13 residues. The CDR3 reads CATKSDRTTEAFL. In DNA, the CDR3 is TGTGCCACCAAATCGGACAGAACCACTGAAGCTTTCCTT.

There are many counts of this clonotype. The J gene is TRBJ1-6, the V gene TRBV12-3 or TRBV12-4; 9 nucleotides agree with TRBD1. The V and J ends lost 3 bases and 10 bases, in that order; junction bases with no gene match: 7. CDR3 length: 15 amino acids. The CDR3 reads CASSLYRGLRSPLHF. The DNA for the CDR3 is TGTGCCAGCAGTTTGTACAGGGGGCTTCGATCACCCCTCCACTTT.